The clone carrying this T cell receptor beta chain has just a few counts. Its cognate antigen is unknown. The identical CDR3 is also encoded by other nucleotide sequences in the sample. The data were obtained in a study of beta chain features in type 1 diabetes. Findings and caveats of the study: Compared to healthy donors, patients appeared to have naive, central memory and Treg TCRB repertoires that were more alike. PCR could preferentially amplify shorter templates, alike in patients and controls.

Expressed TCRB transcripts were sequenced because the isolated RNA had all been reverse transcribed beforehand. An average roughly 3.6 million reads came from naive, central memory and regulatory T cell samples. Method: immunoSEQ multiplex PCR; TCRdb's copy keeps in-frame clones and lacks some. This sample has under 450,000 clones, with approximately 14% found just once. With 3 bases removed from V and 0 bases from J, the gap between germline ends came to 7 bases. The length of the CDR3 is 13 residues. Germline-derived CDR1 and CDR2 are SGHRS and YFSETQ. The receptor's source is a man under 40 in good health. V usage is TRBV5-1 and J usage is TRBJ2-7; D is undetermined. Sequencing was performed on naive CD4+ T cells from blood. DNA for the CDR3: TGCGCCAGCAGCTCCGGGCCCTCCTACGAGCAGTACTTC. Its protein is CASSSGPSYEQYF.